This T cell receptor beta chain is drawn from a study of shared clonotypes between healthy human individuals. This clone was observed a handful of times. Assay: immunoSEQ multiplex PCR; the TCRdb copy retains only in-frame clones and omits some. The table shows around 2.3 million clones, with almost 96% occurring only once. The CDR3 length is 14 residues. Per the germline V gene, CDR1 is MDHEN and CDR2 is SYDVKM. V shed 6 bases and J 5 bases; nucleotides not matched to a gene: 7. The receptor's source is a man younger than 30 in good health. Sequencing used naive CD4+ T cells sorted from blood. Subset in this sample: CD45RA+ positively selected. The gene calls are TRBV28 and TRBJ2-7, with TRBD2 matching over 10 bases. The CDR3 here is CASSLLAGKNEQYF. The CDR3 region has the DNA TGTGCCAGCAGCCTACTAGCGGGGAAGAACGAGCAGTACTTC.